Presented here are 10 T cell receptor beta chains from one specimen sequenced in a study of Ad26.COV2.S vaccination and SARS-CoV-2 variants. Data came from immunoSEQ multiplex PCR; TCRdb stores just in-frame clones and leaves some out. This sample has about 380,000 clones, with under 90% found just once. The treatment: about 20 received Ad26.COV2.S at low or high dose, single or two shots; several received placebo; per-sample allocation not given. Sampling was done on day 63 after the first vaccine or placebo injection. The sample was peripheral blood, taken in a trial of Ad26.COV2.S vaccine versus placebo. These receptors all stem from a person between 18 and 65 years old who received the Ad26.COV2.S COVID-19 vaccine or a placebo.

The chain carries TRBV4-3 and TRBJ1-3; D is ambiguous. The CDR3 is 16 amino acids. From germline, CDR1 is LGHNA and CDR2 YSLEER. V was clipped by 0 bases and J by 2 bases, with 11 bases between them. CDR3 amino acids: CASSQDQVRTGNTIYF. CDR3 coding DNA: TGCGCCAGCAGCCAAGATCAGGTCAGGACTGGAAACACCATATATTTT.

The chain recombines TRBV2 with TRBJ2-2; D is ambiguous. The CDR3 length is 15 residues. Trimming took 6 bases from V and 1 from J, leaving 12 bases between them. Germline V CDR1 and CDR2: SNHLY, FYNNEI. The CDR3 DNA reads TGTGCCAGCAGGCCTCCAGGTGGGAACACCGGGGAGCTGTTTTTT. It encodes CASRPPGGNTGELFF. Looking up the rest from reference TRBV2 and TRBJ2-2 gives the full variable domain: EPEVTQTPSHQVTQMGQEVILRCVPISNHLYFYWYRQILGQKVEFLVSFYNNEISEKSEIFDDQFSVERPDGSNFTLKIRSTKLEDSAMYFCASRPPGGNTGELFFGEGSRLTVL.

The chain links TRBV3-1 (or the pseudogene TRBV3-2) to TRBJ2-7; tentatively, D is TRBD1 or TRBD2 (6 bases each). CDR3 length: 14 residues. Germline V gene lookup returns CDR1 LGHDT and CDR2 YNNKEL (reference sequence). Trimming removed 6 bases from V and 3 bases from J, with 15 bases in between. The CDR3 nucleotides read TGTGCCAGCAGAACCGAGGGGGGCAGCTACGAGCAGTACTTC. Protein product: CASRTEGGSYEQYF.

J is TRBJ2-5 and V is TRBV5-4; D gene uncertain. This CDR3 has 15 residues. Trimming took 0 bases from V and 2 from J, leaving 11 bases between them. CDR1 is SGHNT and CDR2 is YYREEE in the germline V gene (reference sequence). The CDR3 loop is CASSLEVSTQETQYF. Here the CDR3 DNA reads TGTGCCAGCAGCTTGGAAGTCAGCACTCAAGAGACCCAGTACTTC.

In this sample, this clone turned up a few times. The V call is TRBV3-1 (or the pseudogene TRBV3-2), the J call TRBJ1-1; D remains unclear. V was cut by 1 base and J by 2 bases, with 8 bases left in between. Germline V gene sequence: CDR1 LGHDT, CDR2 YNNKEL (reference sequence). This CDR3 is built from 14 residues. The CDR3 DNA sequence: TGTGCCAGCAGCCAAGCTCGGGTTAACACTGAAGCTTTCTTT. Encoded protein: CASSQARVNTEAFF.

The chain recombines TRBV2 with TRBJ2-3; D is unclear. CDR1 SNHLY and CDR2 FYNNEI come from the germline V gene. This CDR3 is 13 amino acids long. The V gene lost 5 bases and the J gene lost 6 bases, with 12 bases spanning the gap. The DNA of the CDR3 is TGTGCCAGCAGTTGGAAGAGGTACGATACGCAGTATTTT. Amino acid sequence: CASSWKRYDTQYF.

The chain employs TRBV9 and TRBJ1-2; perhaps TRBD1 as D (6 bases). Trimming shortened V by 2 bases and J by 8 bases, and 16 bases separated the two germline ends. CDR3 length equals 14 residues. In germline, CDR1 is SGDLS, CDR2 YYNGEE. Here the CDR3 DNA reads TGTGCCAGCAGCGTGACAGGAACAGATGGGGGCTACACCTTC. As protein: CASSVTGTDGGYTF.

The chain combines TRBV7-7 with TRBJ2-3; D is undetermined. CDR1 is SSHAT, CDR2 FNYEAQ, per germline (reference sequence). CDR3 length equals 12 residues. The V gene lost 5 bases and the J gene lost 7 bases, with 10 bases spanning the gap. CDR3 residues: CASSPTGYTQYF. The CDR3 nucleotides read TGTGCCAGCAGCCCCACCGGTTATACGCAGTATTTT.

The genes are TRBV2 and TRBJ2-2, with 7 bases fitting TRBD2. The V and J ends lost 5 bases and 2 bases, in that order; junction bases with no gene match: 5. This CDR3 has 15 amino acids. Looked up from germline, CDR1 is SNHLY and CDR2 is FYNNEI. The CDR3 DNA reads as TGTGCCAGCAGTATCGGGACTACTAACACCGGGGAGCTGTTTTTT. It codes for CASSIGTTNTGELFF. The full variable domain, completed using reference TRBV2 and TRBJ2-2, is EPEVTQTPSHQVTQMGQEVILRCVPISNHLYFYWYRQILGQKVEFLVSFYNNEISEKSEIFDDQFSVERPDGSNFTLKIRSTKLEDSAMYFCASSIGTTNTGELFFGEGSRLTVL.

The chain employs TRBV2 and TRBJ1-1; D gene unclear. V lost 5 bases, J lost 1 base, and 8 bases lay in between. CDR1 and CDR2 from the germline V gene are SNHLY and FYNNEI. There are 13 residues in the CDR3. CDR3 in amino acids: CASSSRANTEAFF. The CDR3, as DNA: TGTGCCAGCAGTTCGAGGGCGAACACTGAAGCTTTCTTT.